These 4 T cell receptor beta chains were all obtained from the same sample, sequenced in a study of cytomegalovirus exposure and HLA in healthy donors (dated by TCRdb to the late 2010s). The library was prepared using the immunoSEQ multiplex PCR assay. For the multiplex PCR, a mixture combining 60 forward primers for TCR Vbeta segments and 13 reverse primers for TCR Jbeta segments was used. TCRdb holds this immuneACCESS table with in-frame rearrangements only. Some clones are missing; in checked studies, unresolved V genes explain under half, and the rest has no known cause. The sample's records list roughly 100,000 clones. 3.4% of the sample is in the top ten clones. Sequencing used PBMCs. These receptors all stem from a woman in her thirties in good health and CMV-seronegative.

V usage is TRBV5-8 and J usage is TRBJ2-7, with D possibly being TRBD1 (5 bases). Germline CDR1 SGHTS, CDR2 YDEGEE. This CDR3 is built from 14 residues. Trimming removed 4 bases from V and 4 bases from J, with 15 bases in between. The CDR3 here is CASSPRQGLYEQYF. CDR3 sequence (DNA): TGTGCCAGCAGCCCACGCCAGGGTTTATACGAGCAGTACTTC.

This rearrangement joins TRBV5-4 to TRBJ2-3; D call uncertain. This CDR3 region has 15 residues. CDR1 and CDR2 from the germline V gene are SGHNT and YYREEE (reference sequence). Trimming removed 0 bases at V and 0 bases at J, with 8 bases between. The CDR3 region has the DNA TGTGCCAGCAGCTTGGATCCTCTCAGCACAGATACGCAGTATTTT. It is translated as CASSLDPLSTDTQYF.

The chain carries TRBV5-1 and TRBJ1-6, with 7 bases fitting TRBD1. Germline CDR1 reads SGHRS; CDR2 reads YFSETQ. This CDR3 contains 18 residues. J lost 7 bases, V lost 4 bases, and 17 bases had no gene match. The CDR3 region is CASSPGPLDRERNSPLHF. The CDR3 coding sequence is TGCGCCAGCAGCCCCGGCCCCCTTGACAGGGAGAGAAATTCACCCCTCCACTTT.

J is TRBJ1-3 and V is TRBV6-4; D is possibly TRBD1 (5 bases). The CDR3 has 15 amino acids. Germline V CDR1 and CDR2: MRHNA, SNTAGT. V lost 10 bases and J lost 0, with 16 bases in between. The CDR3 DNA is TGTGCCAACAGAAGGGGAGGGCACTCTGGAAACACCATATATTTT. Its protein is CANRRGGHSGNTIYF.